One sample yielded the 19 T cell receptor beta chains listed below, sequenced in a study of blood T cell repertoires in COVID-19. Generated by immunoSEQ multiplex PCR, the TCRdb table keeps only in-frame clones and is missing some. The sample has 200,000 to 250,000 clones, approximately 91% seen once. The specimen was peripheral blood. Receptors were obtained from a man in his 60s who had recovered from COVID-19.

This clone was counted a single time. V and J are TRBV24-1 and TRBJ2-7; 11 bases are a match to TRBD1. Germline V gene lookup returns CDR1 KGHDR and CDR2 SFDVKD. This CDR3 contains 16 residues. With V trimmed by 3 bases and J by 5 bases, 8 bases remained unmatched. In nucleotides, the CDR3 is TGTGCCACCAGTGATCCGGGGACAGGGGGTAAGAACGAGCAGTACTTC. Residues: CATSDPGTGGKNEQYF.

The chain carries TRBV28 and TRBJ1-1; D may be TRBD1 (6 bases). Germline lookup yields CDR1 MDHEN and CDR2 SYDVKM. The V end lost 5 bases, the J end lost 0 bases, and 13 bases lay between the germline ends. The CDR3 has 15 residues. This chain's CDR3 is CASSPSGTLNTEAFF. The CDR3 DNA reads TGTGCCAGCAGTCCCTCCGGGACACTGAACACTGAAGCTTTCTTT.

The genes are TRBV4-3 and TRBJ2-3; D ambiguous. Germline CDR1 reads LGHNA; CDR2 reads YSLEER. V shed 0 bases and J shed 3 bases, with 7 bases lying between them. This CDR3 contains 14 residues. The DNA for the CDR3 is TGCGCCAGCAGCCAAGAATCGTCGACAGATACGCAGTATTTT. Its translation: CASSQESSTDTQYF.

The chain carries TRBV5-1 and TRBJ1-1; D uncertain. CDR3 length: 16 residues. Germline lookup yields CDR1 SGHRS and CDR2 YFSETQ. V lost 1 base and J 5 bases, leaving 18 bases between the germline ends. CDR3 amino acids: CASSLNRATSQTEAFF. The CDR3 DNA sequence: TGCGCCAGCAGCTTGAATCGCGCGACTTCGCAAACTGAAGCTTTCTTT.

CDR3 in amino acids: CASSLSGTSARATDTQYF. CDR3 nucleotide sequence: TGTGCCAGCAGTTTATCGGGGACTAGCGCGAGGGCCACGGATACGCAGTATTTT. The gene calls are TRBV27 and TRBJ2-3; 10 nucleotides match TRBD2. The CDR3 loop spans 18 amino acids. Germline lookup yields CDR1 MNHEY and CDR2 SMNVEV (reference sequence). The V and J ends lost 0 bases and 6 bases, in that order; junction bases with no gene match: 12.

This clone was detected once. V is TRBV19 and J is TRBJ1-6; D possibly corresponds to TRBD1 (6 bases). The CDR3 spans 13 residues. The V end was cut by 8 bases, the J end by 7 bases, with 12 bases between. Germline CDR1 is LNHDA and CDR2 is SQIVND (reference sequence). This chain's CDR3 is CASSVQGNSPLHF. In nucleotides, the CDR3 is TGTGCCAGTTCGGTACAGGGAAATTCACCCCTCCACTTT.

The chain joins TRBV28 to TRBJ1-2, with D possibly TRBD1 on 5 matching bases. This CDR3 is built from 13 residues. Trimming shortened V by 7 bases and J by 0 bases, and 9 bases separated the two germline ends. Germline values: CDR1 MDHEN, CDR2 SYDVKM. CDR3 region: CASKRGPNYGYTF. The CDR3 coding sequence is TGTGCCAGCAAGCGGGGACCTAACTATGGCTACACCTTC.

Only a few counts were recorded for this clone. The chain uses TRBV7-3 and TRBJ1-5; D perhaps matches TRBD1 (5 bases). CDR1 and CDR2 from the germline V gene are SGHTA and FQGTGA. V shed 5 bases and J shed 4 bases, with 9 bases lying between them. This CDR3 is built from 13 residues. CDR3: CASSIDRNQPQHF. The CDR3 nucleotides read TGTGCCAGCAGCATCGACAGAAATCAGCCCCAGCATTTT.

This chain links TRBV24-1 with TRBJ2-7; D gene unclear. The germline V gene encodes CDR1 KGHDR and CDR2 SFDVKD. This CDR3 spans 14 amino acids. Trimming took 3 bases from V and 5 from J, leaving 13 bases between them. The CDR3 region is CATSDPGFRDEQYF. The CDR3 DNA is TGTGCCACCAGTGATCCCGGGTTTCGGGACGAGCAGTACTTC.

CDR3 coding DNA: TGTGCCAGCAGTACTAGCGGGAGCTCCTACAATGAGCAGTTCTTC. Translated, it gives CASSTSGSSYNEQFF. The V call is TRBV7-3, the J call TRBJ2-1, with 11 bases fitting TRBD2. The CDR3 spans 15 residues. With V trimmed by 6 bases and J by 0 bases, 1 base remained unmatched. Germline V gene lookup returns CDR1 SGHTA and CDR2 FQGTGA.

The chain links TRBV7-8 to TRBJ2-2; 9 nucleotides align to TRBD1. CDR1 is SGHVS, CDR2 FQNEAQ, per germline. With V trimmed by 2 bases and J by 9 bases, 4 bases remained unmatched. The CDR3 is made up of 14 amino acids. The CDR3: CASSLRDRDRELFF. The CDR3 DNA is TGTGCCAGCAGCTTAAGGGACAGGGACAGGGAGCTGTTTTTT.

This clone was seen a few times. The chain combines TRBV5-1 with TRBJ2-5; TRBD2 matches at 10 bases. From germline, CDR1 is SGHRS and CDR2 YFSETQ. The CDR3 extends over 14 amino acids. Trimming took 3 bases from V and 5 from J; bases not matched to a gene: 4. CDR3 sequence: CASSSSSGSETQYF. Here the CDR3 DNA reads TGCGCCAGCAGCTCCTCTAGCGGGAGTGAGACCCAGTACTTC.

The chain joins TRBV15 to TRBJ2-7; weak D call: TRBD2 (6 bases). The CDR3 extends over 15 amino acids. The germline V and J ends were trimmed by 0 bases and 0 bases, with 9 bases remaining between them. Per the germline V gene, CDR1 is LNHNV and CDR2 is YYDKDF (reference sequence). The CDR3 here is CATSRDAGSSYEQYF. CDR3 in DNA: TGTGCCACCAGCAGAGATGCGGGAAGCTCCTACGAGCAGTACTTC.

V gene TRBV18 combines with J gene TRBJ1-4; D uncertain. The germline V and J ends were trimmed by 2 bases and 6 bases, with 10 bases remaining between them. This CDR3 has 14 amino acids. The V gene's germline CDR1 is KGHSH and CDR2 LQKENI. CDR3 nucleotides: TGTGCCAGCTCACCAATGGGCTTGGATGAAAAACTGTTTTTT. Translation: CASSPMGLDEKLFF.

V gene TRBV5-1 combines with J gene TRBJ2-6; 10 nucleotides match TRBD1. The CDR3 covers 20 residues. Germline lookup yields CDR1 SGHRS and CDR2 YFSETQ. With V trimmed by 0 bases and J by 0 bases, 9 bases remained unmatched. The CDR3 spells CASSLDPPTGGASGANVLTF. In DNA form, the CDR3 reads TGCGCCAGCAGCTTGGACCCTCCGACAGGGGGCGCCTCTGGGGCCAACGTCCTGACTTTC.

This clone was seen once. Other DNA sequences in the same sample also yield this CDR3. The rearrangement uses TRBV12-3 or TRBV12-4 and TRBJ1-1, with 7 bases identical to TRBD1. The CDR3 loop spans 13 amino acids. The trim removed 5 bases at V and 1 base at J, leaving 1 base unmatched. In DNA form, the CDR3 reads TGTGCCAGCAGTCAGGGGGGGAACACTGAAGCTTTCTTT. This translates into CASSQGGNTEAFF.

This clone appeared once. This chain's CDR3 is CASSARTGGTDTQYF. In nucleotides, the CDR3 is TGTGCCAGCAGCGCCCGGACAGGTGGCACAGATACGCAGTATTTT. The chain combines TRBV9 with TRBJ2-3, with 7 bases aligning to TRBD1. The CDR3 sequence is 15 residues long. Germline lookup yields CDR1 SGDLS and CDR2 YYNGEE. After removal of 3 bases from V and 1 base from J, the junction contained 5 bases not matched to a gene.

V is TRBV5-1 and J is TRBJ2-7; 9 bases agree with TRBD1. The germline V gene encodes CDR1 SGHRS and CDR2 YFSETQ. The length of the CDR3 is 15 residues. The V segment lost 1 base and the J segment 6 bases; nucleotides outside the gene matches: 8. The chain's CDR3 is CASSLKGTGKAEQYF. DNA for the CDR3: TGCGCCAGCAGCTTGAAGGGGACAGGGAAGGCCGAGCAGTACTTC.

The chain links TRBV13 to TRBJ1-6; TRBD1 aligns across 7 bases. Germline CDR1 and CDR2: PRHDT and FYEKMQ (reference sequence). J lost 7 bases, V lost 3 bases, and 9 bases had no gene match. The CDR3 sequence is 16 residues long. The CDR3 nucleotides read TGTGCCAGCAGCTTTACAGGGGACAGCTGGAATTCACCCCTCCACTTT. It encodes CASSFTGDSWNSPLHF.